The 3 T cell receptor beta chains in this list originate from one sample, sequenced in a study of blood T cells in healthy people across ages. Primers used in a second PCR of roughly 7 to 11 cycles were a sample-barcoded 5' primer and a J-beta primer mix. TCRdb re-derived calls from the 5' RACE reads in MiXCR, one entry per CDR3 protein. The data hold around 1,500,000 distinct CDR3 sequences, with 42% observed a single time. Sample: blood. The receptor set was obtained from a woman aged 18-30 years in good health.

The table lists this clonotype with many counts. The chain employs TRBV20-1 and TRBJ2-5, with D possibly TRBD2 on 6 matching bases. The CDR3 has 14 amino acids. Deletions cut 6 bases from V and 3 bases from J, with 17 bases between. Germline V gene data show CDR1 as DFQATT and CDR2 as SNEGSKA (reference sequence). The CDR3 spells CSAPGDLGEETQYF. CDR3 in DNA: TGCAGTGCCCCCGGGGACTTAGGAGAAGAGACCCAGTACTTC.

The chain combines TRBV24-1 with TRBJ2-3; no clear D. Trimming took 0 bases from V and 0 from J, leaving 6 bases between them. CDR1 and CDR2 from the germline V gene are KGHDR and SFDVKD. The CDR3 contains 15 residues. In nucleotides, the CDR3 is TGTGCCACCAGTGATTTGTACCAGAGCACAGATACGCAGTATTTT. As protein: CATSDLYQSTDTQYF.

This rearrangement joins TRBV20-1 to TRBJ1-5; no firm D call. Trimming removed 2 bases from V and 8 bases from J, with 16 bases in between. The CDR3 length is 14 residues. Per germline, CDR1 DFQATT and CDR2 SNEGSKA (reference sequence). The CDR3 region is CSARSPETREPQHF. CDR3 in DNA: TGCAGTGCTAGATCCCCGGAGACTCGGGAGCCCCAGCATTTT.